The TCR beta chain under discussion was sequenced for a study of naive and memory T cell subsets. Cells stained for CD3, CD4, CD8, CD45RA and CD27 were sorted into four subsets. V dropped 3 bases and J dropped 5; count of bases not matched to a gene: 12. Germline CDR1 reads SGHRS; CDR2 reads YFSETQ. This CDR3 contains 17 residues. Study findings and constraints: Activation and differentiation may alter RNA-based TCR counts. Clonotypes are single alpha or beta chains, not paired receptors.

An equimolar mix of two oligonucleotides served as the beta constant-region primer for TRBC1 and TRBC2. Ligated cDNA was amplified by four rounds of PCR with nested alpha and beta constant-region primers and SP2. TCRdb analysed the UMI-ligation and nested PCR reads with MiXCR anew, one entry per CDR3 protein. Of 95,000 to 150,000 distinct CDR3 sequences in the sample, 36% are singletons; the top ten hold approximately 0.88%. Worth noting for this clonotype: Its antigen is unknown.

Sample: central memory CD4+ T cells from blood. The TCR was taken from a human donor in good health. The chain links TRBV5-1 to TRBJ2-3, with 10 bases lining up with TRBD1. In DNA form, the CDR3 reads TGCGCCAGCAGCTCCCCGGGACAGGGGAAAAGTATAGATACGCAGTATTTT. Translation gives CASSSPGQGKSIDTQYF.